This TCR beta chain was profiled in a study of blood T cells in healthy people across ages. Study-level findings and limits: Estimates drawn from one million T cells were deemed to understate diversity.

To note about this clonotype: Its matching antigen is unknown.

Combining a sample-barcoded 5' primer with a J-beta primer mix, a second PCR ran for roughly 7 to 11 cycles. TCRdb recomputed calls from the 5' RACE reads with MiXCR, one row per CDR3 protein. The table lists 540,000 or so distinct CDR3 sequences, less than 25% of them singletons. The sample was also reused in another study, on T cells of mothers and their children. As that report states: Among related mother-child pairs, overlap was slightly higher than in unrelated pairs, though not significantly.

This clonotype was sampled from a boy aged 10-17 years in good health. Material for sequencing was blood.

This CDR3 reads CASSLPRGFKNIQYF. CDR3 in DNA: TGTGCCAGCAGCCTACCCCGGGGGTTCAAAAACATTCAGTACTTC. The gene calls are TRBV28 and TRBJ2-4; tentative D call: TRBD2 (6 bases). V was shortened by 6 bases and J by 3 bases, with 15 bases between the two germline ends. The germline gives CDR1 MDHEN, CDR2 SYDVKM. The length of the CDR3 is 15 residues. The full variable domain, rest sourced from reference TRBV28 and TRBJ2-4, is DVKVTQSSRYLVKRTGEKVFLECVQDMDHENMFWYRQDPGLGLRLIYFSYDVKMKEKGDIPEGYSVSREKKERFSLILESASTNQTSMYLCASSLPRGFKNIQYFGAGTRLSVL.